One sample yielded the 17 T cell receptor beta chains listed below, sequenced in a study of blood T cell repertoires in COVID-19. Method: immunoSEQ multiplex PCR; TCRdb's copy keeps in-frame clones and lacks some. The data contain approximately 330,000 clones, approximately 89% of them singletons. The sample taken for sequencing was PBMCs or T cells enriched from blood (not recorded which). The source of these receptors is a woman aged 25 to 39 who had recovered from COVID-19.

V usage is TRBV24-1 and J usage is TRBJ2-5, with 7 bases aligning to TRBD1. V shed 5 bases and J 3 bases; nucleotides not matched to a gene: 8. Per germline, CDR1 KGHDR and CDR2 SFDVKD. The CDR3 extends over 15 amino acids. DNA for the CDR3: TGTGCCACCAGTGCCGCGAGGGGGACAGAAGAGACCCAGTACTTC. Protein: CATSAARGTEETQYF.

The J gene is TRBJ2-1, the V gene TRBV29-1; no reliable D call. The CDR3 runs to 15 residues. V shed 1 base and J shed 3 bases, with 13 bases lying between them. The V gene's germline CDR1 is SQVTM and CDR2 ANQGSEA. The CDR3 protein is CSVEGFSFNYNEQFF. For the CDR3, the DNA is TGCAGCGTTGAAGGCTTTAGCTTTAACTACAATGAGCAGTTCTTC.

This chain uses TRBV5-1 with TRBJ2-2, with TRBD1 identical over 7 bases. This CDR3 region has 16 residues. V lost 1 base and J lost 2; bases outside the gene matches: 5. The germline gives CDR1 SGHRS, CDR2 YFSETQ. CDR3 amino acids: CASSLIGQENTGELFF. In DNA, the CDR3 is TGCGCCAGCAGCTTGATAGGACAGGAAAACACCGGGGAGCTGTTTTTT.

The chain has TRBV7-6 and TRBJ1-2, with D unclear. CDR3 length: 13 amino acids. V was clipped by 3 bases and J by 8 bases, with 13 bases between them. Per germline, CDR1 SGHVS and CDR2 FNYEAQ. The CDR3 DNA reads TGTGCCAGCAGCTTCCATGATATGGGCGGCTACACCTTC. This encodes CASSFHDMGGYTF.

This rearrangement joins TRBV6-5 to TRBJ2-2; tentatively, D is TRBD2 (5 bases). The CDR3 is 14 residues long. Trimming stripped 8 bases from V and 5 bases from J, with 15 bases between. Germline V gives CDR1 MNHEY, CDR2 SVGAGI. The CDR3 region has the DNA TGTGCCAGCCACCGGGGATGGGGTACCGGGGAGCTGTTTTTT. Translated: CASHRGWGTGELFF.

The chain employs TRBV7-2 and TRBJ2-7; 9 bases line up with TRBD2. CDR3 size: 16 residues. The V gene's germline CDR1 is SGHTA and CDR2 FQGNSA. Trimming removed 1 base from V and 0 bases from J; junction bases left unmatched: 4. CDR3 nucleotides: TGTGCCAGCAGCTTAGTGGCAGCGGGAGGCTCCTACGAGCAGTACTTC. Protein: CASSLVAAGGSYEQYF.

The J gene is TRBJ2-7, the V gene TRBV28; 12 bases are a match to TRBD2. The germline V gene encodes CDR1 MDHEN and CDR2 SYDVKM. The CDR3 extends over 15 amino acids. The trim removed 6 bases at V and 4 bases at J, leaving 7 bases unmatched. This CDR3 reads CASSPTSGSRYEQYF. CDR3 nucleotides: TGTGCCAGCAGCCCGACTAGCGGGAGTAGGTACGAGCAGTACTTC. The variable domain in full, with the rest retrieved from reference TRBV28 and TRBJ2-7, is DVKVTQSSRYLVKRTGEKVFLECVQDMDHENMFWYRQDPGLGLRLIYFSYDVKMKEKGDIPEGYSVSREKKERFSLILESASTNQTSMYLCASSPTSGSRYEQYFGPGTRLTVT.

The chain uses TRBV7-8 and TRBJ1-2; 7 bases line up with TRBD1. Germline V gene lookup returns CDR1 SGHVS and CDR2 FQNEAQ. The CDR3 is 16 residues long. V lost 5 bases, J lost 3 bases, and 12 bases stayed unmatched. The DNA of the CDR3 is TGTGCCAGCAGCCCCCTGGGACAGTTAGTCTACTATGGCTACACCTTC. This translates into CASSPLGQLVYYGYTF.

The V gene is TRBV27, the J gene TRBJ2-3; 9 bases are a match to TRBD1. V shed 0 bases and J 4 bases; nucleotides not matched to a gene: 5. Germline lookup yields CDR1 MNHEY and CDR2 SMNVEV (reference sequence). This CDR3 has 16 amino acids. In DNA form, the CDR3 reads TGTGCCAGCAGTTTATCCGGACAGGGGAGGGCAGATACGCAGTATTTT. The encoded protein is CASSLSGQGRADTQYF.

J is TRBJ2-1 and V is TRBV5-1; a weak D match, TRBD2 (5 bases). The CDR3 consists of 21 residues. CDR1 and CDR2 from the germline V gene are SGHRS and YFSETQ. Trimming left V 0 bases short and J 4 bases short, with 29 bases between. Written as DNA, the CDR3 is TGCGCCAGCAGCTTGGGTCGAGGGTCGGCCATAAAAAACGCTAAATACAATGAGCAGTTCTTC. Translation gives CASSLGRGSAIKNAKYNEQFF.

The chain is built from TRBV27 and TRBJ1-1; D might be TRBD1 (5 bases). The ends were cut back, 0 bases at V and 4 bases at J, with 12 bases in the middle. Germline V CDR1 and CDR2: MNHEY, SMNVEV (reference sequence). There are 15 residues in the CDR3. The CDR3 region has the DNA TGTGCCAGCAGTTTATCGCAGGGCGGCAGCACTGAAGCTTTCTTT. Translated: CASSLSQGGSTEAFF.

The chain uses TRBV29-1 and TRBJ2-7; tentative D call: TRBD1 (5 bases). V was trimmed by 3 bases and J by 4 bases, leaving 16 bases between them. This CDR3 comprises 14 residues. The germline CDR1 and CDR2 sequences are SQVTM and ANQGSEA. The CDR3 region has the DNA TGCAGCGTTGAGGGTGGGGCAGACACTTACGAGCAGTACTTC. Translation: CSVEGGADTYEQYF.

This clone has only a few counts. This chain uses TRBV5-8 with TRBJ1-1; no clear D. Germline CDR1 SGHTS, CDR2 YDEGEE. V was shortened by 3 bases and J by 0 bases, with 15 bases between the two germline ends. This CDR3 has 16 residues. The CDR3 DNA reads TGTGCCAGCAGCTCGGCCGGTATGAGGGTGAACACTGAAGCTTTCTTT. As protein: CASSSAGMRVNTEAFF.

The V gene is TRBV5-1, the J gene TRBJ2-1; the match to TRBD2 covers 9 bases. Germline CDR1 SGHRS, CDR2 YFSETQ. Losses at the gene ends were 0 bases for V and 0 bases for J; bases not matched to a gene: 1. The CDR3 totals 16 residues. The chain's CDR3 is CASSLGSGGSYNEQFF. CDR3 bases: TGCGCCAGCAGCTTGGGTAGCGGGGGCTCCTACAATGAGCAGTTCTTC. The whole variable domain, remainder taken from reference TRBV5-1 and TRBJ2-1, is KAGVTQTPRYLIKTRGQQVTLSCSPISGHRSVSWYQQTPGQGLQFLFEYFSETQRNKGNFPGRFSGRQFSNSRSEMNVSTLELGDSALYLCASSLGSGGSYNEQFFGPGTRLTVL.

The chain links TRBV18 to TRBJ2-3; 7 nucleotides match TRBD1. With 3 bases clipped from V and 5 bases from J, the junction kept 11 bases outside the gene matches. The germline CDR1 and CDR2 sequences are KGHSH and LQKENI. The CDR3 sequence is 16 residues long. CDR3 DNA: TGTGCCAGCTCACCTCTCGAGGCAGGGGGATTAGATACGCAGTATTTT. Its protein product is CASSPLEAGGLDTQYF.

The table lists this clone with a few counts. The CDR3: CASSLGLGGGYEQYF. The CDR3 DNA reads TGTGCCAGCAGCTTAGGGCTAGGAGGTGGCTACGAGCAGTACTTC. V usage is TRBV11-2 and J usage is TRBJ2-7; tentative D call: TRBD2 (5 bases). The CDR3 runs 15 residues. Per the germline V gene, CDR1 is SGHAT and CDR2 is FQNNGV. V shed 1 base and J shed 3 bases, with 13 bases lying between them.

V and J are TRBV18 and TRBJ1-5; D gene uncertain. The germline V gene has CDR1 KGHSH and CDR2 LQKENI. This CDR3 contains 16 residues. V lost 1 base, J lost 5 bases, and 15 bases lay in between. This CDR3 is CASSPQGGGPDQPQHF. CDR3 in DNA: TGTGCCAGCTCACCACAGGGTGGAGGCCCAGATCAGCCCCAGCATTTT.